This section outlines one T cell receptor (beta chain) sequence together with its context. What antigen it recognizes has not been identified. No per-base quality is available; no much larger clone lies one base away. The CDR3 runs 15 amino acids, cysteine and phenylalanine included. The only DNA kept is the CDR3, 45 bases in frame from the first base. Via the germline V gene, CDR1 is MNHEY and CDR2 SVGAGI. V trim: 5 bases; J trim: 0 bases; unmatched bases: 3. These data are taken from a study of blood T cell repertoires in COVID-19 (dated by TCRdb to 2019 to 2021). Describing the broader study: Collaborator samples came from the United States, Italy and Spain and covered acute and convalescent phases of COVID-19. A freely available public database, intended as a resource for researchers studying the immune response to SARS-CoV-2, is where the repertoires were released. Deeply sampled blood TCRbeta repertoires from subjects exposed to, actively infected with, or recovered from COVID-19 were included in the dataset. The sample metadata nearly always contained a de-identified subject ID, COVID-19 status, age in years and sex. The samples were drawn from the first 160 participants of the ongoing ImmuneRACE study and from 1,254 subjects provided by 6 global collaborators. The material from the prospective study consisted of cDNA or gDNA derived from T cells, B-cell-depleted T cells, or PBMCs. Where available, HLA class I and class II types were obtained from metadata supplied by the sample provider rather than from assay-based typing.

Participants in the prospective study were enrolled through a virtual design, were aged roughly 18 to 90 years, and lived in 20 to 30 United States geographic areas. In the prospective study, participants were assigned to cohorts based on the clinical history participants reported in a screening survey and a study questionnaire. Recovered participants in ImmuneRACE Cohort 3 were defined as having two consecutive negative NP/OP PCR tests, clearance from a healthcare professional, or resolution of symptoms. Mobile phlebotomists in the prospective study collected whole blood, serum and a nasopharyngeal or oropharyngeal swab from every participant. Over an approximately 2-month period, participants in the prospective study had the option of providing additional blood draws and questionnaires. Before DNA extraction, prospective study blood samples were shipped either frozen or at room temperature. TCRbeta CDR3 regions were amplified from genomic DNA by means of the immunoSEQ Assay, a bias-controlled multiplex PCR. The original pipeline was this. Within the assay, amplification of reference gene primers was used to estimate how many nucleated cells each sample contained. To quantify the absolute abundance of each unique TCRbeta CDR3 rearrangement, sequence reads were collapsed and filtered. For each sample, productive Simpson clonality was calculated by taking the square root of Simpson's diversity index across productive rearrangements. Sourced from immuneACCESS, this table was stored by TCRdb with only in-frame sequences that have V and J called. A share of the clones is absent; for the studies checked, an unresolved V gene accounts for under half, and the remainder has no known explanation. The V and J calls and clone size come from that table; D and trimming were worked out from the DNA. The sample table lists about 250,000 clones, 80% to 90% of them with a count of one. The ten top clones hold roughly 2.3% of the sample.

General findings and caveats noted by the study authors: How much clinical and demographic metadata was included differed by source and by participant, and the metadata was provided uncurated.

This TCR was recovered from a woman between 18 and 30 years old who had recovered from COVID-19. Recombination joined TRBV6-5 with TRBJ2-7, with 11 bases matching TRBD2. The sequencing input was PBMCs or T cells enriched from blood (not recorded which). The sequence in DNA is TGTGCCAGCAGTCAACTAGCGGGGGACTCCTACGAGCAGTACTTC. Translated, it reads CASSQLAGDSYEQYF.